One sample yielded the 27 T cell receptor beta chains listed below, sequenced in a study of blood T cell repertoires in COVID-19. Profiling relied on immunoSEQ multiplex PCR, and the TCRdb table lists in-frame clones only, not all of them. The sample shows about 100,000 clones, about nine tenths of them seen only once. The sequenced sample consisted of peripheral blood. These receptor sequences come from a woman aged 45-65 years with COVID-19, enrolled during active disease.

This clone was seen a single time. J is TRBJ1-2 and V is TRBV7-2, with a tentative D call TRBD1 (5 bases). Trimming left V 4 bases short and J 4 bases short, with 13 bases between. Germline V gene sequence: CDR1 SGHTA, CDR2 FQGNSA. The CDR3 sequence is 14 residues long. CDR3 in amino acids: CASSSRTRSYGYTF. Here the CDR3 DNA reads TGTGCCAGCAGCTCCCGGACAAGGAGCTATGGCTACACCTTC.

A note on this clone: Other DNA sequences from this sample encode an identical CDR3 as well. The CDR3 DNA reads as TGTGCCAGCAGCCAAGGGACCGGGGGCTATGGCTACACCTTC. It translates to CASSQGTGGYGYTF. This chain links TRBV3-1 (or the pseudogene TRBV3-2) with TRBJ1-2; D may be TRBD1 (5 bases). Germline CDR1 is LGHDT and CDR2 is YNNKEL (reference sequence). This CDR3 is 14 amino acids long. The V and J ends lost 1 base and 4 bases respectively, with 10 bases between them.

The chain employs TRBV7-3 and TRBJ2-7; 8 bases fit TRBD2. Germline CDR1 and CDR2: SGHTA and FQGTGA. V was clipped by 5 bases and J by 2 bases; unmatched bases: 8. The CDR3 runs 15 residues. The CDR3 protein is CASSPRGGGPYEQYF. The DNA of the CDR3 is TGTGCCAGCAGCCCCCGGGGGGGAGGGCCCTACGAGCAGTACTTC.

There are a few counts of this clone. V and J are TRBV30 and TRBJ1-1, with a weak D call TRBD1 (5 bases). V shed 7 bases and J shed 8 bases, with 23 bases lying between them. From germline, CDR1 is GTSNPN and CDR2 SVGIG (reference sequence). The CDR3 is 14 residues long. CDR3 bases: TGTGCCTCCGGCGGGCGGGGACCCTTATCCGAAGCTTTCTTT. This sequence encodes CASGGRGPLSEAFF. The whole variable domain, remainder taken from reference TRBV30 and TRBJ1-1, is SQTIHQWPATLVQPVGSPLSLECTVEGTSNPNLYWYRQAAGRGLQLLFYSVGIGQISSEVPQNLSASRPQDRQFILSSKKLLLSDSGFYLCASGGRGPLSEAFFGQGTRLTVV.

This chain links TRBV11-2 with TRBJ1-1; the D is unclear. Per the germline V gene, CDR1 is SGHAT and CDR2 is FQNNGV. The CDR3 has 14 residues. With 3 bases removed from V and 3 bases from J, the gap between germline ends came to 11 bases. The CDR3 DNA reads as TGTGCCAGCAGCTTTGTTTCCCTTTACACTGAAGCTTTCTTT. It codes for CASSFVSLYTEAFF.

The genes are TRBV3-1 (or the pseudogene TRBV3-2) and TRBJ1-3; D gene unclear. Germline V gene sequence: CDR1 LGHDT, CDR2 YNNKEL (reference sequence). The ends were cut back, 3 bases at V and 4 bases at J, with 13 bases in the middle. This CDR3 spans 15 amino acids. DNA for the CDR3: TGTGCCAGCAGCCAGCGGACTCAAGAAGGAAACACCATATATTTT. It specifies CASSQRTQEGNTIYF.

The chain links TRBV11-2 to TRBJ2-2, with 10 bases lining up with TRBD2. The CDR3 totals 16 residues. Germline V gene lookup returns CDR1 SGHAT and CDR2 FQNNGV. Trimming took 5 bases from V and 5 from J; bases not matched to a gene: 8. This chain's CDR3 is CASSPLAGVSTGELFF. CDR3 bases: TGTGCCAGCAGCCCGCTAGCGGGGGTCTCAACCGGGGAGCTGTTTTTT.

This clone has a single count. This chain uses TRBV5-6 with TRBJ2-3, with 12 bases aligning to TRBD1. After removal of 3 bases from V and 7 bases from J, the junction contained 6 bases not matched to a gene. CDR1 SGHDT and CDR2 YYEEEE come from the germline V gene. This CDR3 spans 15 amino acids. CDR3 sequence (DNA): TGTGCCAGCAGCTCGGGACAGGGGGCAGCGAATACGCAGTATTTT. Translation: CASSSGQGAANTQYF.

V usage is TRBV14 and J usage is TRBJ1-6, with D perhaps matching TRBD1 (5 bases). V shed 4 bases and J shed 7 bases, with 14 bases lying between them. The germline V gene has CDR1 SGHDN and CDR2 FVKESK. The CDR3 spans 15 residues. The CDR3 sequence: CASSLNRPLNSPLHF. CDR3 coding DNA: TGTGCCAGCAGCCTAAACAGGCCCCTCAATTCACCCCTCCACTTT.

The chain recombines TRBV7-8 with TRBJ2-1, with TRBD2 matching over 8 bases. Germline CDR1 and CDR2: SGHVS and FQNEAQ. The V segment lost 2 bases and the J segment 9 bases; nucleotides outside the gene matches: 12. This CDR3 comprises 16 residues. CDR3 sequence (DNA): TGTGCCAGCAGCTTACCCCGGGGGGGGCGAGGCGTTGAGCAGTTCTTC. This gives the protein CASSLPRGGRGVEQFF. Drawing the rest from reference TRBV7-8 and TRBJ2-1, the complete variable domain is GAGVSQSPRYKVAKRGQDVALRCDPISGHVSLFWYQQALGQGPEFLTYFQNEAQLDKSGLPSDRFFAERPEGSVSTLKIQRTQQEDSAVYLCASSLPRGGRGVEQFFGPGTRLTVL.

CDR3: CATHPTGYEQYF. The CDR3 nucleotides are TGTGCCACCCACCCGACAGGGTACGAGCAGTACTTC. This sequence joins TRBV6-5 and TRBJ2-7, with 7 nucleotides matching TRBD1. The ends lost 10 bases at V and 4 bases at J; junction bases unmatched: 7. The CDR3 length is 12 residues. Germline CDR1 and CDR2: MNHEY and SVGAGI.

V is TRBV5-1 and J is TRBJ1-2, with TRBD1 matching over 10 bases. From germline, CDR1 is SGHRS and CDR2 YFSETQ. The J segment lost 0 bases and the V segment lost 6 bases, leaving 17 bases of the junction unmatched. The length of the CDR3 is 19 residues. The CDR3 here is CASTRIAPGQGPTNYGYTF. As DNA, the CDR3 is TGCGCCAGCACAAGGATAGCTCCGGGACAGGGGCCTACTAACTATGGCTACACCTTC.

In this sample, this clone turned up once. The gene calls are TRBV20-1 and TRBJ2-7; unclear D gene. Germline lookup yields CDR1 DFQATT and CDR2 SNEGSKA (reference sequence). Trimming removed 3 bases at V and 3 bases at J, with 9 bases between. The CDR3 runs to 12 residues. The CDR3 sequence: CSASRQGYEQYV. For the CDR3, the DNA is TGCAGTGCTAGTCGACAAGGCTACGAGCAGTACGTC.

The V gene is TRBV6-5, the J gene TRBJ1-5, with 8 positions matching TRBD1. The V gene's germline CDR1 is MNHEY and CDR2 SVGAGI. The V segment lost 6 bases and the J segment 1 base; nucleotides outside the gene matches: 2. The CDR3 is made up of 14 amino acids. The CDR3 sequence: CASRQGGSNQPQHF. Written as DNA, the CDR3 is TGTGCCAGCAGACAGGGGGGGAGCAATCAGCCCCAGCATTTT.

The chain carries TRBV29-1 and TRBJ2-2, with 7 bases fitting TRBD2. The germline V gene has CDR1 SQVTM and CDR2 ANQGSEA. V gave up 6 bases and J gave up 4 bases; unmatched junction bases: 2. This CDR3 comprises 12 residues. The CDR3 DNA is TGCAGCGTGGGGGGGTTCACCGGGGAGCTGTTTTTT. It is translated as CSVGGFTGELFF.

The chain combines TRBV7-6 with TRBJ2-3; D possibly corresponds to TRBD2 (6 bases). The CDR3 totals 15 residues. V lost 4 bases, J lost 0 bases, and 11 bases lay in between. Germline V lookup: CDR1 SGHVS, CDR2 FNYEAQ. The CDR3 is CASSSSGTSTDTQYF. CDR3 coding DNA: TGTGCCAGCAGCTCCTCCGGGACTAGCACAGATACGCAGTATTTT.

This chain uses TRBV12-5 with TRBJ2-1; 10 bases align to TRBD1. The V segment lost 7 bases and the J segment 2 bases; nucleotides outside the gene matches: 11. Germline V lookup: CDR1 LGHNT, CDR2 FRNRAP. This CDR3 region has 17 residues. This CDR3 reads CASASPRGTGAYNEQFF. CDR3 in DNA: TGTGCTAGTGCCTCCCCTAGGGGGACAGGGGCCTACAATGAGCAGTTCTTC.

In DNA, the CDR3 is TGTGCCACCAGTGATTTTCCCCACACAGATACGCAGTATTTT. Amino acid sequence: CATSDFPHTDTQYF. This rearrangement joins TRBV24-1 to TRBJ2-3; D remains unclear. The V end was cut by 1 base, the J end by 2 bases, with 6 bases between. The CDR3 loop spans 14 amino acids. Germline loops: CDR1 KGHDR, CDR2 SFDVKD.

V is TRBV4-1 and J is TRBJ1-4; D remains unclear. Trimming removed 1 base at V and 8 bases at J, with 14 bases between. Germline V gives CDR1 MGHRA, CDR2 YSYEKL. This CDR3 is 15 amino acids long. CDR3 region: CASSQVYSQREKLFF. CDR3 nucleotide sequence: TGCGCCAGCAGCCAAGTGTATTCTCAGCGGGAAAAACTGTTTTTT.

The chain couples TRBV19 to TRBJ2-7, with D hard to call. V lost 5 bases, J lost 2 bases, and 4 bases lay in between. Germline V gives CDR1 LNHDA, CDR2 SQIVND (reference sequence). The CDR3 contains 11 residues. The CDR3 spells CASSAAYEQYF. CDR3 nucleotide sequence: TGTGCCAGTAGTGCGGCCTACGAGCAGTACTTC.

The rearrangement joins TRBV5-1 to TRBJ1-2; no clear D gene. Trimming cost V 0 bases and J 3 bases, with 12 bases left between them. Germline V gene lookup returns CDR1 SGHRS and CDR2 YFSETQ. The CDR3 has 15 amino acids. The DNA of the CDR3 is TGCGCCAGCAGCTTGGATCTGGGAGGAGACTATGGCTACACCTTC. Amino acids: CASSLDLGGDYGYTF.

V gene TRBV3-1 (or the pseudogene TRBV3-2) combines with J gene TRBJ2-1; 10 bases align to TRBD2. The CDR3 has 16 residues. V shed 4 bases, J shed 4 bases, and the junction held 7 bases outside the gene matches. CDR1 and CDR2 (germline): LGHDT, YNNKEL (reference sequence). CDR3 nucleotides: TGTGCCAGCAGCCCTTGGAGCGGGGGGGTTTACAATGAGCAGTTCTTC. Protein product: CASSPWSGGVYNEQFF.

This clone is a singleton in its sample. The chain joins TRBV7-8 to TRBJ1-1; D unresolved. The CDR3 runs to 14 residues. The V and J ends lost 5 bases and 4 bases respectively, with 14 bases between them. CDR1 is SGHVS and CDR2 is FQNEAQ in the germline V gene. CDR3: CASSPRGAPTEAFF. The CDR3, as DNA: TGTGCCAGCAGCCCCCGGGGAGCACCCACTGAAGCTTTCTTT.

This chain joins TRBV27 and TRBJ1-6; D possibly corresponds to TRBD1 (6 bases). CDR1 and CDR2 from the germline V gene are MNHEY and SMNVEV (reference sequence). There are 14 residues in the CDR3. V was trimmed by 4 bases and J by 7 bases, leaving 11 bases between them. Here the CDR3 reads CASSSHDRNSPLHF. The CDR3 coding sequence is TGTGCCAGCAGTTCCCACGACAGGAATTCACCCCTCCACTTT.

V is TRBV6-5 and J is TRBJ2-1; TRBD2 aligns across 8 bases. This CDR3 is 13 amino acids long. J was trimmed by 10 bases and V by 6 bases; bases with no gene match: 8. The germline V gene encodes CDR1 MNHEY and CDR2 SVGAGI. CDR3 DNA sequence: TGTGCCAGCAGCCAAGCGGGGGTAGGAGAGCAGTTCTTC. It encodes CASSQAGVGEQFF.

The chain uses TRBV5-6 and TRBJ1-2; 8 bases fit TRBD1. Germline values: CDR1 SGHDT, CDR2 YYEEEE. The CDR3 length is 15 residues. V dropped 4 bases and J dropped 3; count of bases not matched to a gene: 8. As DNA, the CDR3 is TGTGCCAGCAGCGTCTTTGGACAGGGTCACTATGGCTACACCTTC. Its translation is CASSVFGQGHYGYTF. The variable domain in full, with the rest retrieved from reference TRBV5-6 and TRBJ1-2, is DAGVTQSPTHLIKTRGQQVTLRCSPKSGHDTVSWYQQALGQGPQFIFQYYEEEERQRGNFPDRFSGHQFPNYSSELNVNALLLGDSALYLCASSVFGQGHYGYTFGSGTRLTVV.

The chain recombines TRBV27 with TRBJ2-7, with TRBD2 matching 11 bases. The germline gives CDR1 MNHEY, CDR2 SMNVEV (reference sequence). The CDR3 totals 15 residues. Trimming took 6 bases from V and 1 from J; bases not matched to a gene: 5. Written as DNA, the CDR3 is TGTGCCAGCAGGAATAGCGGGGGGGCTTCCTACGAGCAGTACTTC. Its protein product is CASRNSGGASYEQYF.